Given below is one T cell receptor (beta chain) in context. What it binds is unknown. The data belong to a study of cytomegalovirus exposure and HLA in healthy donors. Study conclusions and caveats: In a later analysis, V- and J-gene trimming of beta chains associated with a DCLRE1C missense variant, replicated independently. According to an earlier analysis, most TCR beta V segments yielded productive rearrangements about 87% or about 30% of the time.

The CDR3 runs 15 residues. CDR1 and CDR2 from the germline V gene are MDHEN and SYDVKM. V lost 11 bases to trimming and J lost 6 bases, with 20 bases between them. The PCR ran on 60 Vbeta and 13 Jbeta primers. Original methodology: It was a later analysis that counted roughly 79 million unique TCR beta chains, of which approximately 9.9 million were shared. The data were produced by immunoSEQ multiplex PCR, yet TCRdb's version contains in-frame clones alone and is incomplete. For V, J and clone size, that table is used; D and trimming come from the DNA. The sample contains approximately 150,000 clones, roughly 80% of which appear only once. The donors were healthy bone marrow donors.

The receptor comes from a man younger than 35 in good health and CMV-seropositive. The chain is built from TRBV28 and TRBJ1-6; a weak D match, TRBD1 (6 bases). Sample: PBMCs. CDR3: CASFERTASNSPLHF. DNA of the CDR3: TGTGCCTCATTCGAGAGGACAGCAAGTAATTCACCCCTCCACTTT.